Only a few counts were recorded for the clone carrying this T cell receptor beta chain. Its antigen remains unknown. This CDR3 region has 16 residues. The V gene lost 7 bases and the J gene lost 0 bases, with 16 bases spanning the gap. Germline V lookup: CDR1 LGHNA, CDR2 YSLEER. This sample was taken from a study of identical twins. Only healthy Caucasians were included as donors. TCRdb analysed the 5' RACE reads with MiXCR anew, one entry per CDR3 protein. This table has a few hundred thousand distinct CDR3 sequences, over 8.5% appearing once. Whole-study results and caveats: The authors noted that invariant MAIT and iNKT cells could partly confound zero-insertion analyses.

These records were also assigned to another study, of yellow fever vaccine responses in identical twins.

The source material was PBMCs. V gene TRBV4-3 combines with J gene TRBJ1-3; perhaps TRBD1 as D (5 bases). The TCR originated in a woman under 30 in good health. The CDR3 is CASKRPGRGSGNTIYF. The CDR3 nucleotides are TGCGCCAGCAAAAGGCCCGGAAGGGGCTCTGGAAACACCATATATTTT.